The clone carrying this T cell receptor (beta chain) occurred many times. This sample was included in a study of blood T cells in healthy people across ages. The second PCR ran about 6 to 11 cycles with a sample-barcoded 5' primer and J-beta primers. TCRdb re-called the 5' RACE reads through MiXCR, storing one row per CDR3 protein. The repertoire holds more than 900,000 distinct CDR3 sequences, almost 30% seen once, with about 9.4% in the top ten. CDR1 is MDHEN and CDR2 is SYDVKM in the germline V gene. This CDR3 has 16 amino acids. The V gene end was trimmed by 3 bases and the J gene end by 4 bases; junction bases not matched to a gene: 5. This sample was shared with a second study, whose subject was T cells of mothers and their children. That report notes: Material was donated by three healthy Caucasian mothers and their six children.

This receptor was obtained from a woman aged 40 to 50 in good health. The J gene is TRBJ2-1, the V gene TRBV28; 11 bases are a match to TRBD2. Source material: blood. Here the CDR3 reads CASSFRLAGSYNEQFF. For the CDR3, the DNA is TGTGCCAGCAGTTTTCGACTAGCGGGGAGTTACAATGAGCAGTTCTTC.